This T cell receptor beta chain was identified in a study of blood T cell repertoires in COVID-19. By share of the sample, this clone is large. Looked up from germline, CDR1 is SGHRS and CDR2 is YFSETQ. This CDR3 has 15 amino acids. Trimming removed 5 bases from V and 1 base from J; junction bases left unmatched: 4. Method: immunoSEQ multiplex PCR; TCRdb's copy keeps in-frame clones and lacks some. Counted here are about 23,000 clones, more than 75% occurring once; the ten biggest clones make up less than 20%. The TCR sequence derives from a woman aged 80 or older with acute or convalescent COVID-19. The sequenced sample consisted of peripheral blood. V and J are TRBV5-1 and TRBJ2-2, with 8 positions matching TRBD2. CDR3 sequence reads: CASRTSGGNTGELFF. The DNA of the CDR3 is TGCGCCAGCAGAACTAGCGGAGGGAACACCGGGGAGCTGTTTTTT. Together with reference TRBV5-1 and TRBJ2-2, the CDR3 gives the full variable domain: KAGVTQTPRYLIKTRGQQVTLSCSPISGHRSVSWYQQTPGQGLQFLFEYFSETQRNKGNFPGRFSGRQFSNSRSEMNVSTLELGDSALYLCASRTSGGNTGELFFGEGSRLTVL.